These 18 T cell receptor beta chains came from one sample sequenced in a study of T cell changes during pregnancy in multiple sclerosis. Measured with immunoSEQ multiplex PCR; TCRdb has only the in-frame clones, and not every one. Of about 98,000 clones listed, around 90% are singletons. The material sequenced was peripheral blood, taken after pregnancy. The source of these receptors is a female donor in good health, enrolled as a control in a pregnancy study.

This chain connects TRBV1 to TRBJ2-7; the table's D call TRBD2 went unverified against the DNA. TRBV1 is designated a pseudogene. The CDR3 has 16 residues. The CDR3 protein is CTSSQESAGCSYEQYF. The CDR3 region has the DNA TGCACCAGCAGCCAAGAATCAGCGGGGTGTTCCTACGAGCAGTACTTC.

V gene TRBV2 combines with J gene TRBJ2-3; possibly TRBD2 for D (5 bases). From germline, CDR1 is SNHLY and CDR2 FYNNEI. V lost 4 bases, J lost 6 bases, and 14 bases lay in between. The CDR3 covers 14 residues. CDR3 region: CASSGVAAADTQYF. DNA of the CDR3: TGTGCCAGCAGTGGGGTTGCAGCGGCTGATACGCAGTATTTT.

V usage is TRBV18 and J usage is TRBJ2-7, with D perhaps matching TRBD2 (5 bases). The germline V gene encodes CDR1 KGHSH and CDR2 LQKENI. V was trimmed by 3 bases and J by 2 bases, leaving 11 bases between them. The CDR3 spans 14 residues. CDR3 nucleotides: TGTGCCAGCTCACCGGGGATGAGGGCCTACGAGCAGTACTTC. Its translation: CASSPGMRAYEQYF.

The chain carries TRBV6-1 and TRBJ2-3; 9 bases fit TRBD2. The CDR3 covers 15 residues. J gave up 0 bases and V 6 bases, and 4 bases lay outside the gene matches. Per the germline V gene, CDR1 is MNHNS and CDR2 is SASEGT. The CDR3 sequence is CASSATSGSTDTQYF. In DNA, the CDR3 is TGTGCCAGCAGCGCAACTAGCGGGAGCACAGATACGCAGTATTTT.

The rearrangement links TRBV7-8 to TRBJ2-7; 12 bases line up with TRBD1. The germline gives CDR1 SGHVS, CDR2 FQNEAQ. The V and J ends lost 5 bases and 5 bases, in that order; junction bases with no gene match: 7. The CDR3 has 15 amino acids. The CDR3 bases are TGTGCCAGCAGCGTCCCGGGACAGGGGGCCAACGAGCAGTACTTC. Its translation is CASSVPGQGANEQYF. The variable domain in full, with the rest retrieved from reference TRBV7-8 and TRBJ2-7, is GAGVSQSPRYKVAKRGQDVALRCDPISGHVSLFWYQQALGQGPEFLTYFQNEAQLDKSGLPSDRFFAERPEGSVSTLKIQRTQQEDSAVYLCASSVPGQGANEQYFGPGTRLTVT.

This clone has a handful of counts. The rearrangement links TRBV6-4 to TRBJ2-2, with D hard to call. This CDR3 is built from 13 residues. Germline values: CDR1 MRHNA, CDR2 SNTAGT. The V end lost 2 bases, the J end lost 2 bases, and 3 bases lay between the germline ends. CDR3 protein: CASSDTNTGELFF. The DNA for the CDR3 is TGTGCCAGCAGTGACACTAACACCGGGGAGCTGTTTTTT.

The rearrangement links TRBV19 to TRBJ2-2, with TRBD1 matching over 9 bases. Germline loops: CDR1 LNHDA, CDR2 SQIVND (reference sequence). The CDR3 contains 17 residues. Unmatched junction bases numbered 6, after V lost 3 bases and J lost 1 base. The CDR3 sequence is CASSMGRGQGNTGELFF. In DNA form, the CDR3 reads TGTGCCAGTAGTATGGGCCGGGGACAGGGGAACACCGGGGAGCTGTTTTTT.

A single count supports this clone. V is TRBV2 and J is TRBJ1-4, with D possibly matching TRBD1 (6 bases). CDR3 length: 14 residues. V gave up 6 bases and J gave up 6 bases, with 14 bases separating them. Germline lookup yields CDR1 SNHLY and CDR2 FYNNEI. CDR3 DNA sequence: TGTGCCAGCAGGGGGGCCGGGGTGGATGAAAAACTGTTTTTT. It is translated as CASRGAGVDEKLFF.

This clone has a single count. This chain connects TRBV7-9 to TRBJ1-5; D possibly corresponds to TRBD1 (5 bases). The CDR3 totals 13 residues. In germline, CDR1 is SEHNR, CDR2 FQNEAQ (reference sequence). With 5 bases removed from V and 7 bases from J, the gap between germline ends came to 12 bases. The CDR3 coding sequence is TGTGCCAGCAGCACAGGAGCAGGGCAGCCCCAGCATTTT. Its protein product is CASSTGAGQPQHF.

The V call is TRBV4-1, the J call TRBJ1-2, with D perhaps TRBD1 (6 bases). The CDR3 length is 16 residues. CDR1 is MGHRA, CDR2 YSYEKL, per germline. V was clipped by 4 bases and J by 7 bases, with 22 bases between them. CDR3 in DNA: TGCGCCAGCAGCCTCGTAAGTGGGCAGGGGATGATTGGCTACACCTTC. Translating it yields CASSLVSGQGMIGYTF.

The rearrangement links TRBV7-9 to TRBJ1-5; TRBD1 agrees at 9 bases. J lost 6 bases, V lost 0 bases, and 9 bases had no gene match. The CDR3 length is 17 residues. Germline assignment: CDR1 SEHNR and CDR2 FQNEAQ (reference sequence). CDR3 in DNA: TGTGCCAGCAGCTTAGCGACGGGGACAGGGTTCAGTCAGCCCCAGCATTTT. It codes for CASSLATGTGFSQPQHF. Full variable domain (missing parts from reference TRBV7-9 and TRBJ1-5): DTGVSQNPRHKITKRGQNVTFRCDPISEHNRLYWYRQTLGQGPEFLTYFQNEAQLEKSRLLSDRFSAERPKGSFSTLEIQRTEQGDSAMYLCASSLATGTGFSQPQHFGDGTRLSIL.

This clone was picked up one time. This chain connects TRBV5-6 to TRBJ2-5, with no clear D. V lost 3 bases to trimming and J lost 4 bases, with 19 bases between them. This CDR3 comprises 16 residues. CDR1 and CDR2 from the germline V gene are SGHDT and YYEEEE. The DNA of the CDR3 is TGTGCCAGCAGCTCTACAGACGGAAATTATCTAGAGACCCAGTACTTC. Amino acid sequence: CASSSTDGNYLETQYF. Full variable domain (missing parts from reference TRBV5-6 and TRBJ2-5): DAGVTQSPTHLIKTRGQQVTLRCSPKSGHDTVSWYQQALGQGPQFIFQYYEEEERQRGNFPDRFSGHQFPNYSSELNVNALLLGDSALYLCASSSTDGNYLETQYFGPGTRLLVL.

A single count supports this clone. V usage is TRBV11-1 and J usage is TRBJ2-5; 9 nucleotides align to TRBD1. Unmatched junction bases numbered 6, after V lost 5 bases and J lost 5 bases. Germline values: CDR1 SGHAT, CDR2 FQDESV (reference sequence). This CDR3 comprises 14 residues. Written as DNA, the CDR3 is TGTGCCAGCAGCCACGGACAGGGGTCGGAGACCCAGTACTTC. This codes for CASSHGQGSETQYF. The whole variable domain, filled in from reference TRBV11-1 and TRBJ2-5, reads EAEVAQSPRYKITEKSQAVAFWCDPISGHATLYWYRQILGQGPELLVQFQDESVVDDSQLPKDRFSAERLKGVDSTLKIQPAELGDSAMYLCASSHGQGSETQYFGPGTRLLVL.

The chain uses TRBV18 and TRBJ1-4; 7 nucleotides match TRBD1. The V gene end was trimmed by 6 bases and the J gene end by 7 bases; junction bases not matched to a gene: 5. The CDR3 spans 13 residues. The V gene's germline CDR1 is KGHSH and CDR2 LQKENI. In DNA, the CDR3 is TGTGCCAGCTCGCGGTCAGGGGGTGAAAAACTGTTTTTT. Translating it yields CASSRSGGEKLFF.

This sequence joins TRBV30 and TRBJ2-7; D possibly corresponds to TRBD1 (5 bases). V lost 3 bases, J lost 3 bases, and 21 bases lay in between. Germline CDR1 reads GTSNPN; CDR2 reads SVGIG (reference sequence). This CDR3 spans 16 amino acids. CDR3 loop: CAWREIGHNPIYEQYF. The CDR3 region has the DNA TGTGCCTGGAGAGAGATTGGACACAATCCTATCTACGAGCAGTACTTC.

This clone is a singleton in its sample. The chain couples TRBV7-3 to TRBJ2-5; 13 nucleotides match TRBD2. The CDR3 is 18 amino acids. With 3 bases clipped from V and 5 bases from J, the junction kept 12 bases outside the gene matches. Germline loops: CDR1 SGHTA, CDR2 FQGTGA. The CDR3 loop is CASSLGTSGVPSQETQYF. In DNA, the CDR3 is TGTGCCAGCAGCTTGGGGACTAGCGGGGTTCCCAGCCAGGAGACCCAGTACTTC.

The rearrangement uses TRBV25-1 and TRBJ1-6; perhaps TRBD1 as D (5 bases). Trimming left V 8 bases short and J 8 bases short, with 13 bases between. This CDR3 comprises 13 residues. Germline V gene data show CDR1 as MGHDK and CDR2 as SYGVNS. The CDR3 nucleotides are TGTGCCAGCCGGAGAGGGACTGATTCACCCCTCCACTTT. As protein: CASRRGTDSPLHF.

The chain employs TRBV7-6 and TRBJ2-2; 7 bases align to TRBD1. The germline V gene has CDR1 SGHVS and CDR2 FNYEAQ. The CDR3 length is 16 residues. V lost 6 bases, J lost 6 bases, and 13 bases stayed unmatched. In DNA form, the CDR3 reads TGTGCCAGCAGTCAGCCCAAGGGCCAGGGGGCCGGGGAGCTGTTTTTT. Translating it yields CASSQPKGQGAGELFF.